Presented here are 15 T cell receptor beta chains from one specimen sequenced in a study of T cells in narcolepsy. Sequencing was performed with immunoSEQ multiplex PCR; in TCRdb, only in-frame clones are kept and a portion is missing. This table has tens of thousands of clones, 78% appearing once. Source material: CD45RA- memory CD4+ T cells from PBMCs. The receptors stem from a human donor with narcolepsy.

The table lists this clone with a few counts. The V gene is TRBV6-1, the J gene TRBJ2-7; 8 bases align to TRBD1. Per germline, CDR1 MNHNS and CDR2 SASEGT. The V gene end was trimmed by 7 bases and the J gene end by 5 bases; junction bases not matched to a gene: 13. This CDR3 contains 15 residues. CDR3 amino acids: CASTSGRGLVDEQYF. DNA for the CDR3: TGTGCCAGCACCTCTGGCAGGGGGCTAGTCGACGAGCAGTACTTC.

The CDR3 here is CASSSGGASEAFF. CDR3 nucleotides: TGCGCCAGCAGCTCAGGGGGCGCGTCTGAAGCTTTCTTT. The chain joins TRBV5-1 to TRBJ1-1; 8 positions match TRBD1. The germline V gene encodes CDR1 SGHRS and CDR2 YFSETQ. This CDR3 contains 13 residues. Germline trimming cut 3 bases from V and 6 bases from J; bases unmatched to any gene: 4.

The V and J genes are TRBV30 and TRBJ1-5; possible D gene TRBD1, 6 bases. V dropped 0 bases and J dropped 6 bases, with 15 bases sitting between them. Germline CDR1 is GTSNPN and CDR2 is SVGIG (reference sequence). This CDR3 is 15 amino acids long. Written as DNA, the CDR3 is TGTGCCTGGAGTGTAGGGGGGGCAGGGTTTCAGCCCCAGCATTTT. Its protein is CAWSVGGAGFQPQHF.

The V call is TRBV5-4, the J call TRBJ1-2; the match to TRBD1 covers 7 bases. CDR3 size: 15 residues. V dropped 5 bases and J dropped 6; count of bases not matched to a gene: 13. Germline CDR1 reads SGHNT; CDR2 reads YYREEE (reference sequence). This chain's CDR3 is CASSRTGESAHGYTF. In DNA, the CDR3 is TGTGCCAGCAGTCGTACAGGGGAGTCGGCCCATGGCTACACCTTC.

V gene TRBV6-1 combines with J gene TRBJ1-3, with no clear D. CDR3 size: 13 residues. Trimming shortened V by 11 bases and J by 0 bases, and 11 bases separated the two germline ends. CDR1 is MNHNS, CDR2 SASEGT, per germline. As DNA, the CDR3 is TGTGCCTTCTCTGAGGTCTCTGGAAACACCATATATTTT. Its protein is CAFSEVSGNTIYF.

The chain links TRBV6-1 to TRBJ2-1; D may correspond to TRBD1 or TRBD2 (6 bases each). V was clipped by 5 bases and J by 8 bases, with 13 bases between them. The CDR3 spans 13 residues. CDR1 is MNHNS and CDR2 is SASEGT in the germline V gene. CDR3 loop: CASSRGLRDEQFF. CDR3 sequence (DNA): TGTGCCAGCAGTCGGGGGCTGAGAGATGAGCAGTTCTTC.

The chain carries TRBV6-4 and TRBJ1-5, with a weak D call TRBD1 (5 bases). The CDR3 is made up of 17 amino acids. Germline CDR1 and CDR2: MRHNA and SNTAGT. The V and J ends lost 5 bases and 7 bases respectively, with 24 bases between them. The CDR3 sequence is CASSSDRYLFTEQPQHF. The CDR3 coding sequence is TGTGCCAGCAGTTCTGACAGATACTTATTTACGGAACAGCCCCAGCATTTT.

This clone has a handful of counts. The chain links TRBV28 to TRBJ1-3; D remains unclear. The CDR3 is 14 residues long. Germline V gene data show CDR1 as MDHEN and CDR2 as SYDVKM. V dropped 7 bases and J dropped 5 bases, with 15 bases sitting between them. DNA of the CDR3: TGTGCCAGCACCTCCCCAAGCAGTCGAAACACCATATATTTT. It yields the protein CASTSPSSRNTIYF.

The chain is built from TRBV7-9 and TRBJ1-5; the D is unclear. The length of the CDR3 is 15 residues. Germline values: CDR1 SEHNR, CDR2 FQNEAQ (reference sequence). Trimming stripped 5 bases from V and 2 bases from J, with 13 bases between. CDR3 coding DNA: TGTGCCAGCAGCGCCGGACCGGGAGGCAATCAGCCCCAGCATTTT. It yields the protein CASSAGPGGNQPQHF.

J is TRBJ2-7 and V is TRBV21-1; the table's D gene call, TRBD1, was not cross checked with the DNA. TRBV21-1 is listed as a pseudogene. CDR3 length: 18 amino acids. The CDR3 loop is CASSKRGLGAPSSYEQYF. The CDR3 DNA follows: TGTGCCAGCAGCAAAAGGGGGTTAGGGGCCCCCTCGTCCTACGAGCAGTACTTC.

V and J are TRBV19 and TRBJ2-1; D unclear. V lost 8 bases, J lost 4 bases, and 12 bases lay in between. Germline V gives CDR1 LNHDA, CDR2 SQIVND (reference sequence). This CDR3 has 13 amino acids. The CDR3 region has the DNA TGTGCCAGTGCTGTCGACTTTTACAATGAGCAGTTCTTC. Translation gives CASAVDFYNEQFF.

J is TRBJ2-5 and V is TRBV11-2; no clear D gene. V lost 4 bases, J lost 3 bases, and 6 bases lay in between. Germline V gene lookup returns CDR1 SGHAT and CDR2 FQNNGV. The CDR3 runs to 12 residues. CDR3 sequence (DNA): TGTGCCAGCAGCTCCCACGAAGAGACCCAGTACTTC. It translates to CASSSHEETQYF. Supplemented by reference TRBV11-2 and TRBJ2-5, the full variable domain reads EAGVAQSPRYKIIEKRQSVAFWCNPISGHATLYWYQQILGQGPKLLIQFQNNGVVDDSQLPKDRFSAERLKGVDSTLKIQPAKLEDSAVYLCASSSHEETQYFGPGTRLLVL.

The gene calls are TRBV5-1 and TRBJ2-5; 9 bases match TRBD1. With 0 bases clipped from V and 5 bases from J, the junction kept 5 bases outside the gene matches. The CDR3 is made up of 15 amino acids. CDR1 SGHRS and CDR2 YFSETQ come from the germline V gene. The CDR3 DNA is TGCGCCAGCAGCTTGGGGGGACAGGGTGACGAGACCCAGTACTTC. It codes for CASSLGGQGDETQYF.

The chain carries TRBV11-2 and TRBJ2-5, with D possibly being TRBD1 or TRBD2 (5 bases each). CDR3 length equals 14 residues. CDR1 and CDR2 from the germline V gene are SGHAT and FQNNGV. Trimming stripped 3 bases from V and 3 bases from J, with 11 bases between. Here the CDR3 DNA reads TGTGCCAGCAGCTTGAAGGGACCCAAAGAGACCCAGTACTTC. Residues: CASSLKGPKETQYF.

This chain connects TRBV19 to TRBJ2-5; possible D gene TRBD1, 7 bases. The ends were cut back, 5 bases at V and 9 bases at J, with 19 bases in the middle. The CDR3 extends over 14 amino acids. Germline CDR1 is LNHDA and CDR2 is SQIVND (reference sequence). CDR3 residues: CASSGGQPPGAQYF. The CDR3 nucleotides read TGTGCCAGTAGTGGGGGACAGCCACCGGGGGCCCAGTACTTC.